These T cell receptor beta chains were read from a single sample in a study of T cell responses to AZD1222 COVID-19 vaccine. Generated by immunoSEQ multiplex PCR, the TCRdb table keeps only in-frame clones and is missing some. Here the sample spans tens of thousands of clones, nearly 80% being singletons. The material was peripheral blood, obtained 28 days after the second AZD1222 dose. These TCRs come from an adult who received the AZD1222 COVID-19 vaccine. The conserved cysteine and the conserved F or W are not part of the CDR3 here. The order of the fields is clone size, V gene, D gene, CDR3 protein. The D gene is left open where the match is weak. Clone size is stated in some rows and not others, as once, few, many or a class when expanded.

abundance: NA
v_gene: TRBV30
d_gene: NA
CDR3aa: AWSMTLIYGYT

abundance: NA
v_gene: TRBV6-5
d_gene: NA
CDR3aa: ASRRGTLMNTEAF

abundance: NA
v_gene: TRBV5-8
d_gene: NA
CDR3aa: ASSFGSYSGNTIY

abundance: NA
v_gene: TRBV6-6
d_gene: TRBD1
CDR3aa: ASSSLGQGRLF

abundance: NA
v_gene: TRBV6-5
d_gene: NA
CDR3aa: ASSYGGLNTEAF

abundance: NA
v_gene: TRBV4-2
d_gene: TRBD1
CDR3aa: ASSLPGTATSGNTIY

abundance: NA
v_gene: TRBV7-6
d_gene: NA
CDR3aa: ASSLGGQTSTDTQY

abundance: NA
v_gene: TRBV3-1/TRBV3-2
d_gene: NA
CDR3aa: ASSLTKDFTKQETQY

abundance: once
v_gene: TRBV7-9
d_gene: TRBD1
CDR3aa: ASSLVGGTGLGDTQY

abundance: NA
v_gene: TRBV11-2
d_gene: TRBD2
CDR3aa: ASSLGGGYEQY

abundance: NA
v_gene: TRBV3-1/TRBV3-2
d_gene: NA
CDR3aa: ASSPARGRNEKLF

abundance: NA
v_gene: TRBV5-1
d_gene: TRBD1
CDR3aa: ASSITDRGHNEQF

abundance: NA
v_gene: TRBV2
d_gene: TRBD2
CDR3aa: ASSASWGGTEQF

abundance: NA
v_gene: TRBV7-7
d_gene: NA
CDR3aa: ASSLELNTEAF

abundance: NA
v_gene: TRBV7-8
d_gene: NA
CDR3aa: ASSPPVRLPTGNTQY

abundance: NA
v_gene: TRBV2
d_gene: TRBD1
CDR3aa: ASSLRTGPIEKLF

abundance: NA
v_gene: TRBV19
d_gene: NA
CDR3aa: ASNTGSINNEQF

abundance: NA
v_gene: TRBV4-2
d_gene: NA
CDR3aa: ASSQRRGPYGYT

abundance: few
v_gene: TRBV12-3/TRBV12-4
d_gene: NA
CDR3aa: ASSFSETQY

abundance: NA
v_gene: TRBV3-1/TRBV3-2
d_gene: NA
CDR3aa: ASSQDTHSGNTIY

abundance: NA
v_gene: TRBV19
d_gene: TRBD1
CDR3aa: ARSRDSRVEKLF

abundance: NA
v_gene: TRBV28
d_gene: NA
CDR3aa: ASRLDTQETQY

abundance: NA
v_gene: TRBV19
d_gene: NA
CDR3aa: ASTNIGGDQETQY

abundance: once
v_gene: TRBV6-5
d_gene: TRBD1
CDR3aa: ASRGQGGTEAF

abundance: NA
v_gene: TRBV28
d_gene: NA
CDR3aa: ASTLRHLETQY

abundance: NA
v_gene: TRBV10-3
d_gene: TRBD1
CDR3aa: AISDRQGAGYGYT

abundance: NA
v_gene: TRBV7-8
d_gene: NA
CDR3aa: ASSLGSGELYEQY

abundance: few
v_gene: TRBV28
d_gene: TRBD1
CDR3aa: ASITGTGVYGYT

abundance: NA
v_gene: TRBV6-1
d_gene: TRBD2
CDR3aa: ASREAGVGTGELF

abundance: NA
v_gene: TRBV6-4
d_gene: NA
CDR3aa: ASSESSGTSSPLH

abundance: NA
v_gene: TRBV19
d_gene: TRBD1
CDR3aa: ASSTRRDRGSTGELF

abundance: NA
v_gene: TRBV10-3
d_gene: NA
CDR3aa: ATSDVLGQFYEQY

abundance: NA
v_gene: TRBV3-1/TRBV3-2
d_gene: NA
CDR3aa: ASSQKGGNQPQH

abundance: NA
v_gene: TRBV5-5
d_gene: TRBD1
CDR3aa: ASSSQGAMGQPQH

abundance: once
v_gene: TRBV11-2
d_gene: NA
CDR3aa: ASSRIRDGYGYT

abundance: NA
v_gene: TRBV14
d_gene: NA
CDR3aa: ASSRRATDEAF

abundance: NA
v_gene: TRBV4-1
d_gene: NA
CDR3aa: ASSQERNYGYT

abundance: NA
v_gene: TRBV6-5
d_gene: TRBD1
CDR3aa: ASRDRGSAEAF

abundance: NA
v_gene: TRBV14
d_gene: TRBD1
CDR3aa: ASSQGAGGTGELF

abundance: NA
v_gene: TRBV2
d_gene: NA
CDR3aa: ASSAVLSTDTQY

abundance: NA
v_gene: TRBV29-1
d_gene: NA
CDR3aa: SVDKGSYTEAF

abundance: NA
v_gene: TRBV7-2
d_gene: NA
CDR3aa: ASSLVSQETQY

abundance: NA
v_gene: TRBV7-3
d_gene: NA
CDR3aa: ASSLRPLATDTQY

abundance: NA
v_gene: TRBV6-5
d_gene: NA
CDR3aa: ASSLGGPNNEQF

abundance: NA
v_gene: TRBV25-1
d_gene: TRBD1
CDR3aa: ASSEGGQGFGNQPQH